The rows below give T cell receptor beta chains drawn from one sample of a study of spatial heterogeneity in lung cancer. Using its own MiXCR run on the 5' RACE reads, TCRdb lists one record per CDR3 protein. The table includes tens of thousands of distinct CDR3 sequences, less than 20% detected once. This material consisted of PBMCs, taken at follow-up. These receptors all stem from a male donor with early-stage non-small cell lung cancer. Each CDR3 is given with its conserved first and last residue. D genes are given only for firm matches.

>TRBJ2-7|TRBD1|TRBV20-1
CSALGQETYEQYF
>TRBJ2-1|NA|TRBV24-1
CATSQWDPSYNEQFF
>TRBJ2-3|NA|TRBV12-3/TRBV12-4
CASSQTADTQYF
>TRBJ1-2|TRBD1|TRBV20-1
CSATGQGYTF
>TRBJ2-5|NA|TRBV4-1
CASSQDHRVQETQYF
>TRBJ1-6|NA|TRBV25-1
CASSRGNSPLHF
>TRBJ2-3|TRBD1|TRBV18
CASSWDRTTDTQYF
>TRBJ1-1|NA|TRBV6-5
CASSPDRGTEAFF
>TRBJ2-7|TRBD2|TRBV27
CASSYPGQAGGLYEQYF
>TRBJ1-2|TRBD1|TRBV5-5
CASSPRQGLNYGYTF
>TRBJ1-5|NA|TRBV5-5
CASSLIPGRGSNQPQHF
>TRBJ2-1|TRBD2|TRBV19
CASSIMVLAGARSYNEQFF
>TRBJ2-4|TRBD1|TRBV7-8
CASSLRTGNIQYF
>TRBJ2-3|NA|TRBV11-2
CASSQPKESDTQYF
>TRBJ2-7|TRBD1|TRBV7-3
CASSFRDRAYHLAYEQYF
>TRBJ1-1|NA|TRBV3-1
CASSQLHPNTEAFF
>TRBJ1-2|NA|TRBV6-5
CASSSGPQGYTF
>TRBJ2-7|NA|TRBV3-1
CASSLDGSGNYEQYF
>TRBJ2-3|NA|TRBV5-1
CASSFSQGFPDTQYF
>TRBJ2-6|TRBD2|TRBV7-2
CASSLSGGSGANVLTF
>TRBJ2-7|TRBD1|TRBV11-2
CASSWGQGAGEQYF
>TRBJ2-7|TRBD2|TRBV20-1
CSARVKTSNYEQYF
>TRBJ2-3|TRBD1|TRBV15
CATSRDLGGRTLLGTQYF
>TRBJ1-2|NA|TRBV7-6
CASIQQGFGNYGYTF
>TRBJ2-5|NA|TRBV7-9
CASSLTPWAATKTQYF
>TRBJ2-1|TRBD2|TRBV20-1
CSARPGLAGGNEQFF
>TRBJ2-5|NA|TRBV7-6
CASSHGIPLGETQYF
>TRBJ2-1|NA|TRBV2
CASVVANEQFF
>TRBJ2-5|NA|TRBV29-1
CSVDGVGETQYF
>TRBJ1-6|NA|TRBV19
CASSATQPYNSPLHF
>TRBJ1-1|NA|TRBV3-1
CASSQESATAEAFF
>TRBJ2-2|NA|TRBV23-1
CASSETRNTGELFF
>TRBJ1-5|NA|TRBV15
CATSRAGGTLSGNQPQHF
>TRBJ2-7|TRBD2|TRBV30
CAGRGGSYEQYF
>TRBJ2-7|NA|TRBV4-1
CASSQDRWQRYEQYF
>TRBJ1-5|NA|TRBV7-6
CASSLALGKPQHF
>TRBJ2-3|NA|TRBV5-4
CASSLGGSGQGPDTQYF
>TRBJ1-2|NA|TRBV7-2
CASSLNSAWNYGYTF
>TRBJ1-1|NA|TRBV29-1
CSVRTDLNTEAFF
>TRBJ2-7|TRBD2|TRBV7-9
CASSPPWTSGRAGYEQYF
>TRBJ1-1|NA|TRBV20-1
CSTRKPGANTEAFF
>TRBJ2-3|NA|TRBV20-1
CSATTGSSGADTQYF
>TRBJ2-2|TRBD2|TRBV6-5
CASSPGLGQPGELFF
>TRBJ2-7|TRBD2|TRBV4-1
CASSQDLRRERYEQYF
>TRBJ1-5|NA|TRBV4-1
CASSPTTATRPQHF
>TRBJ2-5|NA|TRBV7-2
CASTNLGASQETQYF
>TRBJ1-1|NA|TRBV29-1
CSGRNTEAFF
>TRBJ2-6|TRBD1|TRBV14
CASSQDPGQGAGANVLTF
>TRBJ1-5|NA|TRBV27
CASSFLGANQPQHF
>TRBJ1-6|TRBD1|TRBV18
CASSLGQERSPLHF